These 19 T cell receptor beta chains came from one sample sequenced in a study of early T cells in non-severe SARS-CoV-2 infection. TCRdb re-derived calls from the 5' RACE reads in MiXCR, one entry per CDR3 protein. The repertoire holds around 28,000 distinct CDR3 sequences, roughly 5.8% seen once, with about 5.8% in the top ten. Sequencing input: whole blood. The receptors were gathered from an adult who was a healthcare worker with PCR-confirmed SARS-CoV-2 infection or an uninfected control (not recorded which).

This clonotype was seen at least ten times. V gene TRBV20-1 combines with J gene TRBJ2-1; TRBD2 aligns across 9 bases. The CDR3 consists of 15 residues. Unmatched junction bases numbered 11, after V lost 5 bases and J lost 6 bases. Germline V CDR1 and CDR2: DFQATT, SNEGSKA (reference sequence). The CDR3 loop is CSALAGGPLSNEQFF. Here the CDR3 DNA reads TGCAGTGCTTTGGCGGGAGGGCCGCTTAGCAATGAGCAGTTCTTC.

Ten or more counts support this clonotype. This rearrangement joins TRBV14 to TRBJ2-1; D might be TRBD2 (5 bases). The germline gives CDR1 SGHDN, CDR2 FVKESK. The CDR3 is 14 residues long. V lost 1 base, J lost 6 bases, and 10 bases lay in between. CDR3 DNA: TGTGCCAGCAGCCAAGTAGGACGGGGCAATGAGCAGTTCTTC. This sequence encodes CASSQVGRGNEQFF.

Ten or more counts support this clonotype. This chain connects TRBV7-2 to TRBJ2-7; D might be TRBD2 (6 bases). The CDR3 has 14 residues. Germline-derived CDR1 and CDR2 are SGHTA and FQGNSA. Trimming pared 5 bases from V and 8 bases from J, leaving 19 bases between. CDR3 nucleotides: TGTGCCAGCAGCCCGGGACTGTCGGTGGGTAAGCAGTACTTC. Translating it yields CASSPGLSVGKQYF.

CDR3 amino acids: CSARDHLAGSKYEQYF. In DNA form, the CDR3 reads TGCAGTGCTAGAGATCACCTAGCGGGATCTAAATACGAGCAGTACTTC. The chain recombines TRBV20-1 with TRBJ2-7, with 9 bases fitting TRBD2. The V and J ends lost 0 bases and 4 bases, in that order; junction bases with no gene match: 10. The CDR3 extends over 16 amino acids. The germline gives CDR1 DFQATT, CDR2 SNEGSKA (reference sequence).

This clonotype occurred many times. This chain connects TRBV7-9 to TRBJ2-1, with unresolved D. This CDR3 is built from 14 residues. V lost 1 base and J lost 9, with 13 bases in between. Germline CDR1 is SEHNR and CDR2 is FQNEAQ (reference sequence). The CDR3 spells CASSLGSSAGEQFF. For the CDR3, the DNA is TGTGCCAGCAGCTTAGGATCCTCCGCAGGTGAGCAGTTCTTC.

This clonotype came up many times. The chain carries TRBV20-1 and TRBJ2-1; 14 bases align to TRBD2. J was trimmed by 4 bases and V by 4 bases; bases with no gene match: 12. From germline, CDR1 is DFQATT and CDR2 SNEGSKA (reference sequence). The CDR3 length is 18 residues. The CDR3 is CSAKGLAGGPTFYNEQFF. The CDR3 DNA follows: TGCAGTGCTAAAGGACTAGCGGGAGGACCTACGTTTTACAATGAGCAGTTCTTC.

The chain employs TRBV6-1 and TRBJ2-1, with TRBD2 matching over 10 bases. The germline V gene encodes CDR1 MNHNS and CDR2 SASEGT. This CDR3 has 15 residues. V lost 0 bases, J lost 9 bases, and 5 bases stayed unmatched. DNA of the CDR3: TGTGCCAGCAGTGAAGCTAGCGGGAGGTACGCTGAGCAGTTCTTC. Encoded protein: CASSEASGRYAEQFF.

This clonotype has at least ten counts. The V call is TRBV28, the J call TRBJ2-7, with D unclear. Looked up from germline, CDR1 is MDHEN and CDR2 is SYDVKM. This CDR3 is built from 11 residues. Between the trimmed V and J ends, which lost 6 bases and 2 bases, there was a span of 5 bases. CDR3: CASSLTYEQYF. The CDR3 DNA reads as TGTGCCAGCAGCTTAACCTACGAGCAGTACTTC. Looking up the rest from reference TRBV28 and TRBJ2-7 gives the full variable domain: DVKVTQSSRYLVKRTGEKVFLECVQDMDHENMFWYRQDPGLGLRLIYFSYDVKMKEKGDIPEGYSVSREKKERFSLILESASTNQTSMYLCASSLTYEQYFGPGTRLTVT.

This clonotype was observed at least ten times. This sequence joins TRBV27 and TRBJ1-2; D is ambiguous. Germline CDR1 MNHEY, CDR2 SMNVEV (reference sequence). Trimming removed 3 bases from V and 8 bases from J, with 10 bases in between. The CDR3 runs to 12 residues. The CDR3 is CASSLRGKGYTF. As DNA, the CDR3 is TGTGCCAGCAGTTTGCGGGGAAAGGGCTACACCTTC.

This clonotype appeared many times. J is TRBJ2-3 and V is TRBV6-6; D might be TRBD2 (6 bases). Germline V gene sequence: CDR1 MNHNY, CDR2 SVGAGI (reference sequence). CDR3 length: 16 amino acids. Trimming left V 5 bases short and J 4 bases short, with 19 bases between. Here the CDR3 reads CASSTRRGEESDTQYF. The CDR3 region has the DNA TGTGCCAGCAGTACACGTCGTGGGGAGGAGTCAGATACGCAGTATTTT.

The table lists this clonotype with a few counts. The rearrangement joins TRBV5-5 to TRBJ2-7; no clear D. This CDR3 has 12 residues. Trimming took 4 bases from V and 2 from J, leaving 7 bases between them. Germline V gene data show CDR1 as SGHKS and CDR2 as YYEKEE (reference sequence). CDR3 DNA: TGTGCCAGCAGCCCAAGTACCTACGAGCAGTACTTC. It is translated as CASSPSTYEQYF.

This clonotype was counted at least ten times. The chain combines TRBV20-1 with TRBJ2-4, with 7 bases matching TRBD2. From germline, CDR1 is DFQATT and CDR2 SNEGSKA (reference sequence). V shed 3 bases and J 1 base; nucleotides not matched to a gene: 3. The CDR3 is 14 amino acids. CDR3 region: CSASPSGAKNIQYF. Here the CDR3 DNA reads TGCAGTGCTAGTCCTAGCGGCGCCAAAAACATTCAGTACTTC.

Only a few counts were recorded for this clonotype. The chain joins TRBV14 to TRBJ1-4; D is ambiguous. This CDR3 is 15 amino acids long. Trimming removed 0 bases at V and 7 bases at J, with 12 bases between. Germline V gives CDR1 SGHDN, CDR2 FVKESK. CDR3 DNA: TGTGCCAGCAGCCAAGAAGGTGTAATGGGTGAAAAACTGTTTTTT. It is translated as CASSQEGVMGEKLFF. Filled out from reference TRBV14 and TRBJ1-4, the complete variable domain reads EAGVTQFPSHSVIEKGQTVTLRCDPISGHDNLYWYRRVMGKEIKFLLHFVKESKQDESGMPNNRFLAERTGGTYSTLKVQPAELEDSGVYFCASSQEGVMGEKLFFGSGTQLSVL.

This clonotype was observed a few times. The CDR3 spells CASSLNPISETQYF. Here the CDR3 DNA reads TGTGCCAGCAGCTTAAATCCTATTTCAGAGACCCAGTACTTC. J is TRBJ2-5 and V is TRBV7-6, with D hard to call. This CDR3 has 14 residues. Trimming removed 2 bases at V and 4 bases at J, with 11 bases between. Germline assignment: CDR1 SGHVS and CDR2 FNYEAQ. Full variable domain (outside the CDR3, taken from reference TRBV7-6 and TRBJ2-5): GAGVSQSPRYKVTKRGQDVALRCDPISGHVSLYWYRQALGQGPEFLTYFNYEAQQDKSGLPNDRFSAERPEGSISTLTIQRTEQRDSAMYRCASSLNPISETQYFGPGTRLLVL.

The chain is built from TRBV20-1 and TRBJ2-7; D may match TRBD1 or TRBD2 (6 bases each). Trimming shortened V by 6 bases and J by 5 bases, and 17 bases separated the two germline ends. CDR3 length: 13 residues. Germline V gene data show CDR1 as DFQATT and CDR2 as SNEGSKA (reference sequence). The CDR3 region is CSATTIGGNEQYF. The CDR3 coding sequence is TGCAGTGCGACGACAATAGGGGGGAACGAGCAGTACTTC.

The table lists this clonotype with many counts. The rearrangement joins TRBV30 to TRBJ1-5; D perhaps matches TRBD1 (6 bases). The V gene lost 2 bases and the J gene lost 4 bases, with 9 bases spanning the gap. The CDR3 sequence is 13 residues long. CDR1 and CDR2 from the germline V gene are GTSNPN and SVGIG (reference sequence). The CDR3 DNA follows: TGTGCCTGGAGTATGCAGGGGAATCAGCCCCAGCATTTT. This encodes CAWSMQGNQPQHF.

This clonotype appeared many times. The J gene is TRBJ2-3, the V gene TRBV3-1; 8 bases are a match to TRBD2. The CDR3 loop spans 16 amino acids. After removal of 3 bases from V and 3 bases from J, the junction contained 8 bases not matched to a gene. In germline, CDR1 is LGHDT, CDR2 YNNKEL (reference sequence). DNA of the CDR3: TGTGCCAGCAGCCACCCCGGGACTAGTAGGACAGATACGCAGTATTTT. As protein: CASSHPGTSRTDTQYF.

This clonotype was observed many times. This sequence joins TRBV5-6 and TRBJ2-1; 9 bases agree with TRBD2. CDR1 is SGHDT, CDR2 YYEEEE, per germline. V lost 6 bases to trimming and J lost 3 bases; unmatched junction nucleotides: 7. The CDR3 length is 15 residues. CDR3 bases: TGTGCCAGCACCTCGACTAGCGGACGCTACAATGAGCAGTTCTTC. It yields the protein CASTSTSGRYNEQFF.

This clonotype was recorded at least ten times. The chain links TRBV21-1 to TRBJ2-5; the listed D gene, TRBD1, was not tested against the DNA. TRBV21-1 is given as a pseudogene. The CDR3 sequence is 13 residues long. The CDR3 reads CASWAGEAETQYF. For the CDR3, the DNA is TGTGCCAGCTGGGCAGGGGAGGCAGAGACCCAGTACTTC.